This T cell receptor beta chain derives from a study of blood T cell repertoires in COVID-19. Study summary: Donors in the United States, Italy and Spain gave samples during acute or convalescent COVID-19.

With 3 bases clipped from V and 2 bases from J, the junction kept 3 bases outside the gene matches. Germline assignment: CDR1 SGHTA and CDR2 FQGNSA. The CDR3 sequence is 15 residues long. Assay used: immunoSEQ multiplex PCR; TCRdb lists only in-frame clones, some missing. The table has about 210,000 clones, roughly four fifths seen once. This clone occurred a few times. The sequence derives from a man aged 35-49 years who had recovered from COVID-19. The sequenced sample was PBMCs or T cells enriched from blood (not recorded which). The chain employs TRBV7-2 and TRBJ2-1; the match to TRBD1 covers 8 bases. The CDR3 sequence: CASSFGQGPYNEQFF. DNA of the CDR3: TGTGCCAGCAGCTTTGGACAGGGTCCCTACAATGAGCAGTTCTTC.